This is a list of T cell receptor beta chains from one sample in a study of CD8+CD57+ T cells in acquired aplastic anemia. A single record per CDR3 protein comes from TCRdb applying MiXCR to the reads. The table has hundreds of thousands of distinct CDR3 sequences, under 80% seen once. Sequenced: sorted CD4+, CD8+, or CD8+CD57+ T cells (not recorded which) from PBMCs. The receptors shown here come from a human donor in good health, serving as a control. CDR3s include the opening cysteine and the closing phenylalanine or tryptophan. A D gene is named only where the DNA matches it firmly. Clone size, where shown, is once, few, many, or a class for clones that have expanded.

V gene	D gene	J gene	clone size	CDR3 protein	CDR3 DNA
TRBV18	TRBD2	TRBJ2-7	few	CASSPAVRAGRGEQYF	TGTGCCAGCTCACCGGCGGTTAGAGCGGGGAGGGGCGAGCAGTACTTC
TRBV10-3	NA	TRBJ1-6	NA	CAISGLGQHNSPLHF	TGTGCCATCAGTGGGTTGGGGCAGCATAATTCACCCCTCCACTTC
TRBV29-1	NA	TRBJ1-1	many	CSVEDRGGTEAFF	TGCAGCGTTGAAGATCGAGGGGGCACTGAAGCTTTCTTT
TRBV12-3/TRBV12-4	NA	TRBJ1-4	few	CASSLVQGGEKLFF	TGTGCCAGCAGTTTGGTCCAGGGAGGTGAAAAACTGTTTTTT
TRBV2	NA	TRBJ1-3	many	CASSESVAQSSGNTIYF	TGTGCCAGCAGTGAAAGTGTTGCACAAAGCTCTGGAAACACCATATATTTT
TRBV5-4	TRBD1	TRBJ2-7	NA	CASSLAQGREQYF	TGTGCCAGCAGCTTGGCACAGGGGCGGGAGCAGTACTTC
TRBV9	NA	TRBJ2-2	NA	CASSQFPGAGTEELFF	TGTGCCAGCAGCCAATTCCCCGGGGCGGGCACCGAGGAGCTGTTTTTT
TRBV7-9	NA	TRBJ1-2	NA	CASSPARVPNYGYTF	TGTGCCAGCAGTCCGGCCCGGGTCCCTAACTATGGCTACACCTTC
TRBV7-2	TRBD1	TRBJ1-5	NA	CASSTDRDQPQHQHF	TGTGCCAGCAGCACTGACAGGGATCAGCCCCAGCACCAGCATTTT
TRBV15	TRBD1	TRBJ1-4	NA	CATSRERTGGKKLFF	TGTGCCACCAGCAGAGAGCGGACAGGGGGAAAAAAACTGTTTTTT
TRBV3-1	NA	TRBJ2-5	many	CASSPSGQLKTQYF	TGTGCCAGCAGCCCTTCTGGACAGTTGAAGACCCAGTACTTC
TRBV9	TRBD1	TRBJ1-5	NA	CASSGTGGNQETHF	TGTGCCAGCAGCGGGACAGGGGGGAACCAAGAGACGCATTTT
TRBV10-3	TRBD1	TRBJ2-3	NA	CSSTIAGGGLDTQYF	TGTTCCAGCACCATAGCAGGGGGCGGGTTGGATACGCAGTATTTT
TRBV5-4	NA	TRBJ2-3	NA	CASSLVQAGTDTQYF	TGTGCCAGCAGCTTGGTACAGGCAGGCACAGATACGCAGTATTTT
TRBV7-2	NA	TRBJ2-3	NA	CASSSLSGVPREQQYF	TGTGCCAGCAGCTCCCTCTCGGGGGTGCCGCGAGAGCAGCAGTATTTT
TRBV2	NA	TRBJ2-1	NA	CASSFAAGTNEQFF	TGTGCCAGCAGTTTCGCGGCTGGGACGAATGAGCAGTTCTTC
TRBV5-4	TRBD2	TRBJ2-7	NA	CASSLLIWSRAGGQNEQYF	TGTGCCAGCAGCTTGTTGATCTGGTCGCGCGCGGGGGGGCAAAACGAGCAGTACTTC
TRBV7-9	NA	TRBJ1-2	once	CASSYLRASHSITF	TGTGCCAGCAGCTATCTCCGAGCTAGCCATAGCATCACCTTC
TRBV9	NA	TRBJ1-2	NA	CASSPGTTYGYTF	TGCGCCAGCAGCCCTGGGACAACCTATGGCTACACCTTC
TRBV5-1	NA	TRBJ2-7	NA	CASSLSPGECYEQYF	TGCGCCAGCAGCTTGAGTCCAGGGGAATGCTACGAGCAGTACTTC
TRBV6-6	TRBD1	TRBJ2-7	NA	CASIRRGGQGVLYEQYF	TGTGCCAGCATCCGCAGGGGGGGACAGGGGGTCTTGTACGAGCAGTACTTC